This TCR beta chain came from a study of control samples from healthy donors and cancer patients. Here immunoSEQ multiplex PCR was the method, and the copy in TCRdb shows in-frame clones only, minus some. The table lists 150,000 to 200,000 clones, 85% to 95% of them singletons. Germline V CDR1 and CDR2: MNHEY, SVGAGI. This CDR3 is built from 14 residues. V lost 6 bases and J 2 bases, leaving 11 bases between the germline ends. The source material was blood. The chain carries TRBV6-5 and TRBJ2-1, with D perhaps TRBD1 (6 bases). This clonotype originated in a woman between 18 and 30 years old in good health. CDR3 in amino acids: CASRMDSAYNEQFF. The CDR3 DNA reads TGTGCCAGCAGGATGGACAGCGCCTACAATGAGCAGTTCTTC.